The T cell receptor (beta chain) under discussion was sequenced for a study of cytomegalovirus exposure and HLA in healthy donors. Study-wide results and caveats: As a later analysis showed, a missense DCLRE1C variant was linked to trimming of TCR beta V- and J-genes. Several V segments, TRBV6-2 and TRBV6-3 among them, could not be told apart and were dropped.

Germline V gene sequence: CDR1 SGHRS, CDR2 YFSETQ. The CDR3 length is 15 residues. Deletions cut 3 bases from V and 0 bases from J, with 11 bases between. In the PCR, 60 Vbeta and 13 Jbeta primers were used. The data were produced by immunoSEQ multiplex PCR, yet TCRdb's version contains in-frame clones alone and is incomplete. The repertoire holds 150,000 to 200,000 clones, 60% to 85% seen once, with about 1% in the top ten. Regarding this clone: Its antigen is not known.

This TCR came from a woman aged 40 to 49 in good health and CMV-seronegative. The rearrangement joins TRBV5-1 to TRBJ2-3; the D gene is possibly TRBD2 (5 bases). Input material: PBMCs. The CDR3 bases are TGCGCCAGCAGCTCGGACTTTACTAGCACAGATACGCAGTATTTT. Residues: CASSSDFTSTDTQYF.